What follows are 30 T cell receptor beta chains derived from one specimen sequenced in a study of blood T cell repertoires in COVID-19. The protocol was immunoSEQ multiplex PCR, while the TCRdb copy is restricted to in-frame clones and leaves out a portion. The repertoire holds tens of thousands of clones, 90% seen once, with approximately 6.2% in the top ten. Sequenced material: peripheral blood. The receptor set was obtained from a man aged 35-49 years with acute or convalescent COVID-19.

J is TRBJ2-7 and V is TRBV18; TRBD1 matches 9 bases. The germline V gene encodes CDR1 KGHSH and CDR2 LQKENI. The CDR3 totals 15 residues. V shed 3 bases and J 3 bases; nucleotides not matched to a gene: 6. CDR3 nucleotides: TGTGCCAGCTCACCGCCGGGACAGGGTAGCTACGAGCAGTACTTC. Its translation is CASSPPGQGSYEQYF. Filled out from reference TRBV18 and TRBJ2-7, the complete variable domain reads NAGVMQNPRHLVRRRGQEARLRCSPMKGHSHVYWYRQLPEEGLKFMVYLQKENIIDESGMPKERFSAEFPKEGPSILRIQQVVRGDSAAYFCASSPPGQGSYEQYFGPGTRLTVT.

This rearrangement joins TRBV18 to TRBJ1-2; 7 positions match TRBD1. The CDR3 has 15 amino acids. V trimming: 6 bases; J trimming: 2 bases; junction bases outside the gene matches: 9. CDR1 and CDR2 (germline): KGHSH, LQKENI. The CDR3 DNA reads as TGTGCCAGCTCCCTTGCACAGGGGAAAAACTATGGCTACACCTTC. Translation gives CASSLAQGKNYGYTF.

The CDR3: CASLQETGNTEAFF. CDR3 bases: TGTGCCAGCTTACAGGAGACAGGGAACACTGAAGCTTTCTTT. V gene TRBV18 combines with J gene TRBJ1-1, with D maybe TRBD1 (6 bases). Trimming cost V 7 bases and J 1 base, with 13 bases left between them. Germline V gives CDR1 KGHSH, CDR2 LQKENI. The CDR3 is 14 residues long.

The genes are TRBV6-2 or TRBV6-3 and TRBJ1-5; the D gene is possibly TRBD1 (6 bases). This CDR3 comprises 14 residues. CDR1 is MNHEY and CDR2 is SVGEGT in the germline V gene. Trimming removed 4 bases from V and 7 bases from J, with 14 bases in between. The CDR3 region is CASSSSGVLQPQHF. CDR3 nucleotide sequence: TGTGCCAGCAGTTCCTCAGGGGTTCTCCAGCCCCAGCATTTT.

V gene TRBV19 combines with J gene TRBJ2-1; D might be TRBD1 (5 bases). V lost 2 bases and J 2 bases, leaving 13 bases between the germline ends. The CDR3 is 16 residues long. Germline values: CDR1 LNHDA, CDR2 SQIVND (reference sequence). This chain's CDR3 is CASSIWAGQTYNEQFF. As DNA, the CDR3 is TGTGCCAGTAGTATATGGGCAGGGCAAACCTACAATGAGCAGTTCTTC. The whole variable domain, filled in from reference TRBV19 and TRBJ2-1, reads DGGITQSPKYLFRKEGQNVTLSCEQNLNHDAMYWYRQDPGQGLRLIYYSQIVNDFQKGDIAEGYSVSREKKESFPLTVTSAQKNPTAFYLCASSIWAGQTYNEQFFGPGTRLTVL.

The chain is built from TRBV10-2 and TRBJ2-7; a possible D gene is TRBD2 (5 bases). Per the germline V gene, CDR1 is WSHSY and CDR2 is SAAADI. V shed 2 bases and J shed 4 bases, with 12 bases lying between them. The CDR3 length is 14 residues. The CDR3 protein is CASSEGLGSYEQYF. CDR3 coding DNA: TGCGCCAGCAGTGAGGGTCTAGGGAGTTACGAGCAGTACTTC.

This clone was found once. This rearrangement joins TRBV29-1 to TRBJ1-1; 7 positions match TRBD1. With V trimmed by 2 bases and J by 2 bases, 2 bases remained unmatched. In germline, CDR1 is SQVTM, CDR2 ANQGSEA. This CDR3 contains 13 residues. The CDR3 bases are TGCAGCGTTGAAAGACAGGGAAACACTGAAGCTTTCTTT. Its protein is CSVERQGNTEAFF.

The V gene is TRBV3-1 (or the pseudogene TRBV3-2), the J gene TRBJ1-2, with D tentatively TRBD1 (6 bases). CDR1 and CDR2 from the germline V gene are LGHDT and YNNKEL (reference sequence). The ends were cut back, 8 bases at V and 2 bases at J, with 15 bases in the middle. The CDR3 covers 14 residues. For the CDR3, the DNA is TGTGCCAGCGGGGGTAGGACAGACAACTATGGCTACACCTTC. Its protein is CASGGRTDNYGYTF.

The chain uses TRBV28 and TRBJ1-6, with a possible D match to TRBD1 (6 bases). Germline CDR1 MDHEN, CDR2 SYDVKM. Trimming removed 6 bases from V and 0 bases from J, with 15 bases in between. The CDR3 contains 17 residues. The CDR3 loop reads CASSPPTGSSYNSPLHF. CDR3 in DNA: TGTGCCAGCAGCCCCCCCACAGGGAGCTCCTATAATTCACCCCTCCACTTT.

This clone was seen only once. This chain connects TRBV15 to TRBJ2-5; 12 nucleotides match TRBD2. This CDR3 is 17 amino acids long. V lost 1 base, J lost 5 bases, and 8 bases stayed unmatched. The germline gives CDR1 LNHNV, CDR2 YYDKDF (reference sequence). The CDR3 region is CATSRGLAGEHRETQYF. CDR3 nucleotide sequence: TGTGCCACCAGCAGAGGACTAGCGGGAGAGCATCGGGAGACCCAGTACTTC.

This clone was observed once. The rearrangement uses TRBV5-6 and TRBJ1-3; 8 nucleotides agree with TRBD1. Germline V gene lookup returns CDR1 SGHDT and CDR2 YYEEEE. The CDR3 is made up of 16 amino acids. J was trimmed by 0 bases and V by 2 bases; bases with no gene match: 4. The CDR3 nucleotides read TGTGCCAGCAGCTTCTGGCAGGGGGCCTCTGGAAACACCATATATTTT. This encodes CASSFWQGASGNTIYF.

The chain couples TRBV29-1 to TRBJ2-7, with 9 bases lining up with TRBD2. CDR3 length: 13 residues. The germline V gene has CDR1 SQVTM and CDR2 ANQGSEA. The trim removed 7 bases at V and 7 bases at J, leaving 11 bases unmatched. CDR3 in amino acids: CSALAGGLREQYF. CDR3 coding DNA: TGCAGCGCACTAGCGGGTGGCCTGCGTGAGCAGTACTTC.

The gene calls are TRBV30 and TRBJ1-2; D might be TRBD1 (5 bases). V lost 5 bases to trimming and J lost 4 bases, with 14 bases between them. There are 13 residues in the CDR3. The germline V gene has CDR1 GTSNPN and CDR2 SVGIG (reference sequence). CDR3 protein: CAWSQEGLYGYTF. CDR3 DNA: TGTGCCTGGTCACAGGAGGGACTCTATGGCTACACCTTC.

The V and J genes are TRBV10-3 and TRBJ2-7; 9 bases are a match to TRBD1. The CDR3 contains 14 residues. Germline loops: CDR1 ENHRY, CDR2 SYGVKD. The trim removed 3 bases at V and 4 bases at J, leaving 4 bases unmatched. The CDR3 DNA reads as TGTGCCATCAGTGACCGGGACAGGGAGTACGAGCAGTACTTC. As protein: CAISDRDREYEQYF.

This sequence joins TRBV13 and TRBJ2-7, with 11 bases aligning to TRBD2. The CDR3 runs 16 residues. With V trimmed by 5 bases and J by 5 bases, 11 bases remained unmatched. The germline gives CDR1 PRHDT, CDR2 FYEKMQ (reference sequence). The CDR3 loop is CASSPPTSGRFHEQYF. For the CDR3, the DNA is TGTGCCAGCAGCCCACCCACTAGCGGGAGATTCCACGAGCAGTACTTC.

The V call is TRBV6-5, the J call TRBJ2-2, with 7 nucleotides matching TRBD2. The CDR3 has 13 residues. With 6 bases clipped from V and 5 bases from J, the junction kept 3 bases outside the gene matches. Germline-derived CDR1 and CDR2 are MNHEY and SVGAGI. CDR3 sequence (DNA): TGTGCCAGCAGGGCGGGGGTAACCGGGGAGCTGTTTTTT. Protein product: CASRAGVTGELFF.

The rearrangement joins TRBV2 to TRBJ1-6, with D perhaps matching TRBD1 (6 bases). This CDR3 has 15 residues. The germline V gene has CDR1 SNHLY and CDR2 FYNNEI. Trimming removed 3 bases at V and 15 bases at J, with 21 bases between. CDR3: CASSEGDTESANLHF. Here the CDR3 DNA reads TGTGCCAGCAGTGAGGGGGACACCGAATCAGCGAACCTCCACTTT.

This sequence joins TRBV1 and TRBJ2-3; no DNA check was done on the table's D call, TRBD2. TRBV1 is tagged as a pseudogene. CDR3 size: 22 residues. The CDR3 here is CTSNREFDSRVPLSRSTDTQYF. DNA for the CDR3: TGCACCAGCAACCGGGAGTTCGATTCGAGGGTCCCATTATCCCGAAGCACAGATACGCAGTATTTT.

V and J are TRBV6-6 and TRBJ1-2; no clear D gene. With 5 bases removed from V and 8 bases from J, the gap between germline ends came to 18 bases. Germline-derived CDR1 and CDR2 are MNHNY and SVGAGI (reference sequence). This CDR3 has 14 residues. CDR3 nucleotide sequence: TGTGCCAGCAGTCTGGAGGCAGGTCAGAAAGGCTACACCTTC. It specifies CASSLEAGQKGYTF.

The chain links TRBV30 to TRBJ1-4; TRBD1 is a possible D gene (5 bases). V was cut by 2 bases and J by 4 bases, with 8 bases left in between. The CDR3 has 13 residues. Germline V gene lookup returns CDR1 GTSNPN and CDR2 SVGIG (reference sequence). The chain's CDR3 is CAWSRGDNEKLFF. DNA for the CDR3: TGTGCCTGGAGTCGGGGGGATAATGAAAAACTGTTTTTT.

The chain couples TRBV11-1 to TRBJ1-1; no firm D call. In germline, CDR1 is SGHAT, CDR2 FQDESV (reference sequence). The germline V and J ends were trimmed by 2 bases and 4 bases, with 11 bases remaining between them. This CDR3 region has 14 residues. The CDR3 coding sequence is TGTGCCAGCAGCTTAAGGGCGGGTAGCACTGAAGCTTTCTTT. Amino acid sequence: CASSLRAGSTEAFF.

The sample holds one count of this clone. The CDR3 spells CASSLEGLAGGGLETQYF. DNA for the CDR3: TGTGCCAGCAGCTTAGAAGGACTAGCGGGAGGGGGGCTAGAGACCCAGTACTTC. The V gene is TRBV7-8, the J gene TRBJ2-5; TRBD2 matches 15 bases. With 1 base clipped from V and 4 bases from J, the junction kept 7 bases outside the gene matches. Germline V gene sequence: CDR1 SGHVS, CDR2 FQNEAQ. This CDR3 spans 18 amino acids.

The J gene is TRBJ2-3, the V gene TRBV6-5; TRBD1 might be the D (6 bases). V gave up 2 bases and J gave up 0 bases, with 9 bases separating them. Germline V gene lookup returns CDR1 MNHEY and CDR2 SVGAGI. The CDR3 totals 15 residues. The CDR3, as DNA: TGTGCCAGCAGTTACGTACAGGGTAGCACAGATACGCAGTATTTT. This codes for CASSYVQGSTDTQYF.

The genes are TRBV14 and TRBJ1-2; D gene ambiguous. Deletions cut 4 bases from V and 3 bases from J, with 12 bases between. In germline, CDR1 is SGHDN, CDR2 FVKESK. The CDR3 sequence is 14 residues long. CDR3 amino acids: CASSPWESDYGYTF. As DNA, the CDR3 is TGTGCCAGCAGCCCGTGGGAGTCGGACTATGGCTACACCTTC.

The gene calls are TRBV7-2 and TRBJ1-3; a weak D match, TRBD1 (5 bases). The CDR3 sequence is 14 residues long. The V end lost 3 bases, the J end lost 4 bases, and 10 bases lay between the germline ends. Germline CDR1 and CDR2: SGHTA and FQGNSA. Here the CDR3 reads CASSFGGNGNTIYF. The DNA of the CDR3 is TGTGCCAGCAGCTTCGGGGGTAACGGAAACACCATATATTTT.

The rearrangement joins TRBV6-5 to TRBJ1-2, with unresolved D. CDR1 MNHEY and CDR2 SVGAGI come from the germline V gene. The germline V and J ends were trimmed by 0 bases and 5 bases, with 7 bases remaining between them. The CDR3 contains 13 residues. This chain's CDR3 is CASSYSEKYGYTF. The CDR3 DNA reads as TGTGCCAGCAGTTACTCTGAGAAGTATGGCTACACCTTC.

This chain links TRBV7-9 with TRBJ2-5; D is possibly TRBD2 (5 bases). V dropped 1 base and J dropped 5 bases, with 14 bases sitting between them. The CDR3 is made up of 15 amino acids. Germline V CDR1 and CDR2: SEHNR, FQNEAQ (reference sequence). The CDR3 DNA follows: TGTGCCAGCAGCTTAGGAGGTCTAGCTGGGGAGACCCAGTACTTC. This sequence encodes CASSLGGLAGETQYF.

The chain joins TRBV4-2 to TRBJ1-6, with D possibly TRBD1 on 5 matching bases. The V end lost 0 bases, the J end lost 12 bases, and 15 bases lay between the germline ends. Germline assignment: CDR1 LGHNA and CDR2 YNFKEQ. This CDR3 has 15 amino acids. The CDR3 DNA reads as TGTGCCAGCAGCCAAGATCAAACCACAGGCCGACCCCTCCACTTT. Its protein is CASSQDQTTGRPLHF.

This clone was observed a few times. The chain employs TRBV10-2 and TRBJ1-1; no clear D. Germline V gives CDR1 WSHSY, CDR2 SAAADI. The CDR3 has 13 amino acids. V lost 2 bases and J 8 bases, leaving 12 bases between the germline ends. The CDR3 sequence: CASSERRDREAFF. CDR3 nucleotide sequence: TGCGCCAGCAGTGAGCGCCGGGATCGGGAAGCTTTCTTT.

This clone occurred once. The genes are TRBV25-1 and TRBJ2-7; 7 nucleotides match TRBD1. The germline gives CDR1 MGHDK, CDR2 SYGVNS. This CDR3 has 16 amino acids. V shed 3 bases and J 0 bases; nucleotides not matched to a gene: 8. CDR3 in DNA: TGTGCCAGCAGTGATTCAACCGGGACAGACTCCTACGAGCAGTACTTC. It yields the protein CASSDSTGTDSYEQYF.